A single sample is the source of the 10 T cell receptor beta chains below, sequenced in a study of blood T cell repertoires in COVID-19. Sequencing used immunoSEQ multiplex PCR; TCRdb keeps in-frame clones, though not all of them. Here the sample spans fewer than 200,000 clones, 80% to 95% being singletons. Sequencing was done on a sample of peripheral blood. These receptors came from a man aged 30-40 years with COVID-19, enrolled during active disease.

The chain combines TRBV9 with TRBJ1-1, with D possibly matching TRBD1 (5 bases). Germline lookup yields CDR1 SGDLS and CDR2 YYNGEE. CDR3 length: 15 residues. With 0 bases removed from V and 2 bases from J, the gap between germline ends came to 11 bases. The CDR3: CASSVAGRANTEAFF. CDR3 DNA sequence: TGTGCCAGCAGCGTAGCAGGCAGGGCAAACACTGAAGCTTTCTTT.

This rearrangement joins TRBV24-1 to TRBJ2-7; D uncertain. Per the germline V gene, CDR1 is KGHDR and CDR2 is SFDVKD. The CDR3 has 12 amino acids. V lost 2 bases, J lost 1 base, and 2 bases lay in between. DNA of the CDR3: TGTGCCACCAGTGATTCATCCTACGAGCAGTACTTC. Protein product: CATSDSSYEQYF.

The chain uses TRBV28 and TRBJ1-2; weak D call: TRBD1 (5 bases). V lost 3 bases to trimming and J lost 4 bases, with 9 bases between them. In germline, CDR1 is MDHEN, CDR2 SYDVKM. CDR3 length: 13 amino acids. The CDR3 coding sequence is TGTGCCAGCAGTTTCACAGACAGCTATGGCTACACCTTC. Translated: CASSFTDSYGYTF.

In its sample, this clone was seen once. The rearrangement joins TRBV7-2 to TRBJ1-2; D may be TRBD1 (5 bases). With 3 bases removed from V and 4 bases from J, the gap between germline ends came to 15 bases. Germline CDR1 is SGHTA and CDR2 is FQGNSA. The CDR3 loop spans 15 amino acids. The chain's CDR3 is CASSFVEGAGYGYTF. The CDR3 nucleotides read TGTGCCAGCAGCTTCGTTGAAGGGGCAGGCTATGGCTACACCTTC. Drawing the rest from reference TRBV7-2 and TRBJ1-2, the complete variable domain is GAGVSQSPSNKVTEKGKDVELRCDPISGHTALYWYRQSLGQGLEFLIYFQGNSAPDKSGLPSDRFSAERTGGSVSTLTIQRTQQEDSAVYLCASSFVEGAGYGYTFGSGTRLTVV.

The rearrangement links TRBV5-6 to TRBJ1-3; tentative D call: TRBD1 (5 bases). Germline V gene lookup returns CDR1 SGHDT and CDR2 YYEEEE. The V end lost 1 base, the J end lost 7 bases, and 9 bases lay between the germline ends. CDR3 length: 13 amino acids. The CDR3 nucleotides read TGTGCCAGCAGCTTGCAGGGTAGCAACACCATATATTTT. This codes for CASSLQGSNTIYF.

This clone was observed once. This chain joins TRBV18 and TRBJ1-1, with D unresolved. This CDR3 has 13 amino acids. Germline lookup yields CDR1 KGHSH and CDR2 LQKENI. V dropped 5 bases and J dropped 8 bases, with 15 bases sitting between them. DNA for the CDR3: TGTGCCAGCTCAGAGGCTGAGGAACTGGAAGCTTTCTTT. This encodes CASSEAEELEAFF.

The gene calls are TRBV19 and TRBJ1-4, with a tentative D call TRBD1 (5 bases). The CDR3 spans 14 residues. Germline CDR1 LNHDA, CDR2 SQIVND (reference sequence). Trimming left V 4 bases short and J 0 bases short, with 6 bases between. This chain's CDR3 is CASSTGTTNEKLFF. In DNA, the CDR3 is TGTGCCAGTAGTACAGGGACAACTAATGAAAAACTGTTTTTT.

The chain joins TRBV7-8 to TRBJ1-5; D gene unclear. Germline lookup yields CDR1 SGHVS and CDR2 FQNEAQ. The CDR3 covers 17 residues. With 0 bases removed from V and 0 bases from J, the gap between germline ends came to 12 bases. CDR3 in amino acids: CASSLASWAGSNQPQHF. The CDR3 DNA follows: TGTGCCAGCAGCTTAGCATCTTGGGCAGGTAGCAATCAGCCCCAGCATTTT.

The chain recombines TRBV6-1 with TRBJ1-1, with D possibly being TRBD1 (6 bases). CDR1 and CDR2 from the germline V gene are MNHNS and SASEGT. This CDR3 is 18 amino acids long. Trimming took off 2 bases at V and 3 bases at J, with 22 bases between the two ends. Here the CDR3 reads CASSEPYRVGEVDTEAFF. CDR3 in DNA: TGTGCCAGCAGTGAACCCTACAGGGTCGGAGAGGTAGACACTGAAGCTTTCTTT.

The rearrangement joins TRBV3-1 (or the pseudogene TRBV3-2) to TRBJ2-1; 10 bases are a match to TRBD1. The trim removed 0 bases at V and 7 bases at J, leaving 3 bases unmatched. This CDR3 has 15 residues. Germline V gives CDR1 LGHDT, CDR2 YNNKEL (reference sequence). The CDR3 sequence is CASSQEGTGANEQFF. As DNA, the CDR3 is TGTGCCAGCAGCCAAGAAGGGACAGGGGCGAATGAGCAGTTCTTC.